This T cell receptor (beta chain) was found in a study of shared clonotypes between healthy human individuals. General observations from the study: Few donors limited the genetic and exposure-history diversity represented.

The naive CD8 subset, CD45RO-negative cells positively selected for CCR7, excluded terminally differentiated effector memory CD45RA+ cells. In germline, CDR1 is KGHSH, CDR2 LQKENI. Trimming cost V 3 bases and J 4 bases; bases outside gene matches: 4. The CDR3 contains 15 residues. A note on this clone: The antigen is undetermined.

This table comes from immunoSEQ multiplex PCR, and its TCRdb copy is limited to in-frame clones, with some not included. The profile shows over 750,000 clones, 90% to 97% of them singletons. Sequenced: naive CD8+ T cells sorted from blood. The chain recombines TRBV18 with TRBJ2-1; TRBD1 matches 9 bases. This TCR came from a man between 25 and 39 years old in good health. CDR3 sequence reads: CASSPGTGLYNEQFF. The CDR3 coding sequence is TGTGCCAGCTCACCCGGGACAGGGTTATACAATGAGCAGTTCTTC.